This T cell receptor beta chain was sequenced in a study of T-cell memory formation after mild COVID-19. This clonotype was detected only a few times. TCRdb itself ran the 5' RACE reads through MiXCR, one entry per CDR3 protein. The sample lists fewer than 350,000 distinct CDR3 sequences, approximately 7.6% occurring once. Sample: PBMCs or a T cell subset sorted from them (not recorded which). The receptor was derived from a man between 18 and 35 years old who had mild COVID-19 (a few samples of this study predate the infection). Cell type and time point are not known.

Written as DNA, the CDR3 is TGTGCCAGCTCACCGTATCCCCGGACAGGGCCAAATCAGCCCCAGCATTTT. Protein: CASSPYPRTGPNQPQHF. V and J are TRBV18 and TRBJ1-5, with 8 bases aligning to TRBD1. The CDR3 is 17 amino acids. Germline-derived CDR1 and CDR2 are KGHSH and LQKENI. Losses at the gene ends were 3 bases for V and 4 bases for J; bases not matched to a gene: 11.